A selection of T cell receptor beta chains follows, all from one sample in a study of shared clonotypes between healthy human individuals. Assay used: immunoSEQ multiplex PCR; TCRdb lists only in-frame clones, some missing. Of 2 million to 3 million clones in the sample, approximately 92% were seen once. Sequenced sample: naive CD4+ T cells sorted from blood. These receptors were obtained from a man aged 18-30 years in good health. CDR3s include the opening cysteine and the closing phenylalanine or tryptophan. D genes are given only for firm matches. Rows may omit the clone size; those that give it use once, few, many or a size class.

D | J | size | V | CDR3 | DNA
. | TRBJ1-2 | . | TRBV15 | CATSRDRQGHTF | TGTGCCACCAGCAGAGATCGGCAGGGCCACACCTTC
. | TRBJ1-3 | . | TRBV6-1 | CASSGGPSLQNTIYF | TGTGCCAGCAGTGGGGGACCGAGCCTACAAAACACCATATATTTT
. | TRBJ2-5 | . | TRBV10-3 | CAISESSRQETQYF | TGTGCCATCAGTGAGTCGAGCCGGCAAGAGACCCAGTACTTC
. | TRBJ1-4 | . | TRBV6-1 | CASSEAKLGYEKLFF | TGTGCCAGCAGTGAAGCTAAATTGGGGTACGAAAAACTGTTTTTT
. | TRBJ1-1 | few | TRBV29-1 | CSVGPGHNTEAFF | TGCAGCGTCGGTCCGGGGCACAACACTGAAGCTTTCTTT
. | TRBJ2-1 | . | TRBV7-2 | CATSQYNEQFF | TGTGCAACCTCGCAATACAATGAGCAGTTCTTC
. | TRBJ1-4 | . | TRBV6-6 | CASSYAHRVSNEKLFF | TGTGCCAGCAGTTACGCCCACAGGGTTTCTAATGAAAAACTGTTTTTT
TRBD1 | TRBJ1-6 | . | TRBV4-3 | CASSQRQGGNSPLHF | TGCGCCAGCAGCCAACGACAGGGTGGGAATTCACCCCTCCACTTT
TRBD2 | TRBJ2-2 | . | TRBV9 | CASSAGLAGGNANTGELFF | TGTGCCAGCAGCGCGGGACTAGCGGGGGGAAATGCGAACACCGGGGAGCTGTTTTTT
TRBD1 | TRBJ1-4 | . | TRBV5-3 | CARSKDRGHGEKLFF | TGTGCCAGAAGTAAGGACAGGGGGCATGGTGAAAAACTGTTTTTT
. | TRBJ1-1 | . | TRBV5-8 | CASSFEHLNTEAFF | TGTGCCAGCAGCTTTGAACACCTGAACACTGAAGCTTTCTTT
TRBD1 | TRBJ1-6 | . | TRBV2 | CASTLDRESNSPLHF | TGTGCCAGCACCTTGGACAGGGAGAGTAATTCACCCCTCCACTTT
. | TRBJ1-5 | . | TRBV28 | CASISGPSNQPQHF | TGTGCCAGCATTTCAGGGCCGAGCAATCAGCCCCAGCATTTT
TRBD1 | TRBJ1-4 | . | TRBV5-6 | CASSPGTGGKGTNEKLFF | TGTGCCAGCAGCCCCGGGACAGGGGGCAAGGGAACTAATGAAAAACTGTTTTTT
TRBD1 | TRBJ2-5 | . | TRBV6-6 | CASRPGQGEVETQYF | TGTGCCAGCAGACCGGGACAGGGTGAAGTAGAGACCCAGTACTTC
TRBD2 | TRBJ2-3 | . | TRBV4-3 | CASSQGTSGSTDTQYF | TGCGCCAGCAGCCAAGGGACTAGCGGGAGCACAGATACGCAGTATTTT
. | TRBJ2-6 | . | TRBV23-1 | CASSQSAPMKPGANVLTF | TGCGCCAGCAGTCAATCGGCGCCGATGAAACCTGGGGCCAACGTCCTGACTTTC
. | TRBJ2-7 | once | TRBV7-2 | CASSLSPGPSYEQYF | TGTGCCAGCAGCTTATCACCGGGACCCTCCTACGAGCAGTACTTC
. | TRBJ2-1 | . | TRBV6-5 | CASSGTPVEQFF | TGTGCCAGCAGCGGGACCCCCGTTGAGCAGTTCTTC
. | TRBJ2-7 | . | TRBV6-5 | CASSSQGGVRYEQYF | TGTGCCAGCAGTTCCCAGGGTGGGGTTCGGTACGAGCAGTACTTC
. | TRBJ2-7 | . | TRBV7-2 | CASSRGHVGSYEQYF | TGTGCCAGCAGCCGCGGACACGTAGGCTCCTACGAGCAGTACTTC
. | TRBJ1-1 | . | TRBV10-3 | CAITKGEGDTEAFF | TGTGCCATCACTAAAGGAGAGGGGGACACTGAAGCTTTCTTT